The 2 T cell receptor beta chains below all came from one sample that was sequenced in a study of graft-versus-host responses after intestinal transplantation. Profiling relied on immunoSEQ multiplex PCR, and the TCRdb table lists in-frame clones only, not all of them. The table shows about 90,000 clones, with roughly 89% occurring only once. These TCRs' antigens remain unknown. Here the sequenced sample was unstimulated CD4+ T cells sorted from spleen or lymph node cells, taken before intestinal transplant. These TCRs come from a human donor who received an intestinal transplant.

V and J are TRBV6-5 and TRBJ2-1; 7 nucleotides align to TRBD2. The CDR3 length is 16 residues. The ends lost 2 bases at V and 2 bases at J; junction bases unmatched: 6. Per germline, CDR1 MNHEY and CDR2 SVGAGI. CDR3 sequence (DNA): TGTGCCAGCAGTTACGGGCTAGCGGCCGCCTACAATGAGCAGTTCTTC. Amino acid sequence: CASSYGLAAAYNEQFF.

The V and J genes are TRBV10-3 and TRBJ1-6, with D unresolved. Germline assignment: CDR1 ENHRY and CDR2 SYGVKD. V gave up 6 bases and J gave up 6 bases, with 9 bases separating them. The CDR3 consists of 13 residues. This chain's CDR3 is CAIRETGNSPLHF. The CDR3 DNA reads TGTGCCATCAGAGAGACGGGTAATTCACCCCTCCACTTT.